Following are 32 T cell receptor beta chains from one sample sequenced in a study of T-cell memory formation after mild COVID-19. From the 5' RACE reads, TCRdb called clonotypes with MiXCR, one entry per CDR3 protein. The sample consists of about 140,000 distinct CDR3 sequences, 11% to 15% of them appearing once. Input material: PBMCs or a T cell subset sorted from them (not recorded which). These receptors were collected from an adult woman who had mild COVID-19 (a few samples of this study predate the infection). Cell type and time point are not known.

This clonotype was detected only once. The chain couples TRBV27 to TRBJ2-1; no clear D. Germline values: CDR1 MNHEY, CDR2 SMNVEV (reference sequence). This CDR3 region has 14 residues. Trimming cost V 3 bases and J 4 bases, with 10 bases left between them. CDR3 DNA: TGTGCCAGCAGTTTGTTAGGTGTGTACAATGAGCAGTTCTTC. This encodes CASSLLGVYNEQFF.

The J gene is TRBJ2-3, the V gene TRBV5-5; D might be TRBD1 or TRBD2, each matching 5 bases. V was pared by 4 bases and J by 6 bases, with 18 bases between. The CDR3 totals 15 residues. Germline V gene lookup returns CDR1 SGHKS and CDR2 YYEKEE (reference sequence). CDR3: CASSPGRELLDTQYF. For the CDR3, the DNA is TGTGCCAGCAGCCCGGGACGGGAATTGTTGGATACGCAGTATTTT. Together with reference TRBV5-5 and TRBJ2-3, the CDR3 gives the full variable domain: DAGVTQSPTHLIKTRGQQVTLRCSPISGHKSVSWYQQVLGQGPQFIFQYYEKEERGRGNFPDRFSARQFPNYSSELNVNALLLGDSALYLCASSPGRELLDTQYFGPGTRLTVL.

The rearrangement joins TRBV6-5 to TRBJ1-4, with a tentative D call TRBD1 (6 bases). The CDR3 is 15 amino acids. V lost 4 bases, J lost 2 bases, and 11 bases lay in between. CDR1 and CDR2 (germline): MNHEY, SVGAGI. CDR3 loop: CASSSTDSTNEKLFF. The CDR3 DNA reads TGTGCCAGCAGTTCAACGGACAGCACTAATGAAAAACTGTTTTTT.

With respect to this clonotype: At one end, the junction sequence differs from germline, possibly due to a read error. CDR3 coding DNA: TGTGCCAGCAGCCCTAGGCGAAGGGCGGGGAGTTCCTTCAATGAGCAGTTCTTC. It specifies CASSPRRRAGSSFNEQFF. The gene calls are TRBV7-6 and TRBJ2-1; D is possibly TRBD2 (6 bases). This CDR3 contains 18 residues. From germline, CDR1 is SGHVS and CDR2 FNYEAQ.

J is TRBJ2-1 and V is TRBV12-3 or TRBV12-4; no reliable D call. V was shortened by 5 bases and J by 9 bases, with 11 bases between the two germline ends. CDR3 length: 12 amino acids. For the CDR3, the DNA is TGTGCCAGCAGTCTAGGCCTGGGTGAGCAGTTCTTC. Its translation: CASSLGLGEQFF.

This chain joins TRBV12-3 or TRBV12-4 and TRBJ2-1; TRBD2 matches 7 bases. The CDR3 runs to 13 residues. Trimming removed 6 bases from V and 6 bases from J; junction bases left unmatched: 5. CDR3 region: CASREWGGNEQFF. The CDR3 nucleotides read TGTGCCAGCAGAGAATGGGGGGGCAATGAGCAGTTCTTC.

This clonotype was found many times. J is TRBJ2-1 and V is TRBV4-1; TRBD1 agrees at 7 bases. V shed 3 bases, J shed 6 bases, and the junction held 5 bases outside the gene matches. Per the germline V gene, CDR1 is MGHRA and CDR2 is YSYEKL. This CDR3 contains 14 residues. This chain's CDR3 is CASSQHPGGNEQFF. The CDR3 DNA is TGCGCCAGCAGCCAGCACCCAGGGGGCAATGAGCAGTTCTTC.

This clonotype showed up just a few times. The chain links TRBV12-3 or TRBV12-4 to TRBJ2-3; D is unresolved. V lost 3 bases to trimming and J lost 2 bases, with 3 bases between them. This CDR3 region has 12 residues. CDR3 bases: TGTGCCAGCAGTTTTTACACAGATACGCAGTATTTT. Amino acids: CASSFYTDTQYF.

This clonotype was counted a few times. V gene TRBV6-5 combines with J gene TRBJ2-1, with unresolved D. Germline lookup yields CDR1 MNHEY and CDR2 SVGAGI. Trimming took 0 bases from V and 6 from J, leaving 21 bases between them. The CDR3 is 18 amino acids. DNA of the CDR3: TGTGCCAGCAGTTACTCGAAACTGTTAGGAGTAGTGGTCAATGAGCAGTTCTTC. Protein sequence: CASSYSKLLGVVVNEQFF.

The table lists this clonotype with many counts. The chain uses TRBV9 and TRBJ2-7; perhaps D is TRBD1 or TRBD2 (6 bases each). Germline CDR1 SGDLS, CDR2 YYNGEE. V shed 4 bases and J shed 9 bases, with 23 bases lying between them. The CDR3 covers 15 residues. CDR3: CASSQGEYREAAQYF. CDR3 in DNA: TGTGCCAGCAGCCAGGGAGAGTACAGGGAGGCGGCGCAGTACTTC.

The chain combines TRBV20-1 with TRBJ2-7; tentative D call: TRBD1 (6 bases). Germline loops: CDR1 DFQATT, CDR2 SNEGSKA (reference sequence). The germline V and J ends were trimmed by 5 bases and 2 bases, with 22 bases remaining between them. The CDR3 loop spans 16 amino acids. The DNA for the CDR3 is TGCAGTGCTGGACCCCAGACAGGAGCTGACCCCTACGAGCAGTACTTC. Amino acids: CSAGPQTGADPYEQYF.

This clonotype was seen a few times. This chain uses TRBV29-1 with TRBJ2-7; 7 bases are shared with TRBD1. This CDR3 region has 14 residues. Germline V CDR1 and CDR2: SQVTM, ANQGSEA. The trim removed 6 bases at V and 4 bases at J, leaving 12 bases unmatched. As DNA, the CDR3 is TGCAGCGTAACCCAAGGGACAGCGAAATACGAGCAGTACTTC. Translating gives CSVTQGTAKYEQYF.

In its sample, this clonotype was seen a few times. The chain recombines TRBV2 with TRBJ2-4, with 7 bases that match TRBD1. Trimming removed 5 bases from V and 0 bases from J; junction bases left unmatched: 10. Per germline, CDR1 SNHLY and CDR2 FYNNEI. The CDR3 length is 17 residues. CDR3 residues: CASSKGATTLAKNIQYF. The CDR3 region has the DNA TGTGCCAGCAGTAAGGGGGCTACAACCTTAGCCAAAAACATTCAGTACTTC.

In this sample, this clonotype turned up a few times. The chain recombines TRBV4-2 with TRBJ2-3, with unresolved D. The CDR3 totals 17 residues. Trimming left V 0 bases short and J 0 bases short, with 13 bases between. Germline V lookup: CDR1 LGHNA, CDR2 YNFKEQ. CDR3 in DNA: TGTGCCAGCAGCCAAGATCGACAAATATCTAGCACAGATACGCAGTATTTT. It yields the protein CASSQDRQISSTDTQYF.

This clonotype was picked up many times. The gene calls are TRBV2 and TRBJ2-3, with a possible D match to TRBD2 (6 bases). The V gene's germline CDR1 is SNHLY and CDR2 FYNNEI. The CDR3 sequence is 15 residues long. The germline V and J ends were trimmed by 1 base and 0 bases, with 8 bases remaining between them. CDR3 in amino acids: CASSEGRGSTDTQYF. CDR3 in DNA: TGTGCCAGCAGTGAAGGCCGGGGGAGCACAGATACGCAGTATTTT.

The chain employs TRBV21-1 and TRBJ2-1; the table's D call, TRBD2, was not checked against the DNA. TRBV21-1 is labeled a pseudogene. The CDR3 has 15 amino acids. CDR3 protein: CASSKGTSSCNEQFF. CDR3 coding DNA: TGTGCCAGCAGCAAAGGGACTAGCTCCTGCAATGAGCAGTTCTTC.

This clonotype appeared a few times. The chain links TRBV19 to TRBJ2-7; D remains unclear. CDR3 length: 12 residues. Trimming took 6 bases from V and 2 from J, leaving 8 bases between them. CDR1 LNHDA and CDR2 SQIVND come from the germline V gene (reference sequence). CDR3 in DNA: TGTGCCAGTAGGAGCGCAGCCTACGAGCAGTACTTC. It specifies CASRSAAYEQYF.

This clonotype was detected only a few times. In DNA, the CDR3 is TGTGCCAGCAGTGAAGGAGTTCGACAGCCCATGGGCTACACCTTC. It specifies CASSEGVRQPMGYTF. This sequence joins TRBV6-1 and TRBJ1-2; a weak D match, TRBD1 (5 bases). Trimming removed 1 base from V and 8 bases from J, with 17 bases in between. The length of the CDR3 is 15 residues. Germline CDR1 MNHNS, CDR2 SASEGT.

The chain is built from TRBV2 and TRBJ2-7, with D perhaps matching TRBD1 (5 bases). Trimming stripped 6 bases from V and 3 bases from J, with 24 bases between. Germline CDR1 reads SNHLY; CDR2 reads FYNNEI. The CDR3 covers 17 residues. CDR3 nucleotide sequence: TGTGCCAGCAGAAACGACATCCCGGACAACCCGAACTACGAGCAGTACTTC. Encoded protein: CASRNDIPDNPNYEQYF. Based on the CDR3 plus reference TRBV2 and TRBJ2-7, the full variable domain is EPEVTQTPSHQVTQMGQEVILRCVPISNHLYFYWYRQILGQKVEFLVSFYNNEISEKSEIFDDQFSVERPDGSNFTLKIRSTKLEDSAMYFCASRNDIPDNPNYEQYFGPGTRLTVT.

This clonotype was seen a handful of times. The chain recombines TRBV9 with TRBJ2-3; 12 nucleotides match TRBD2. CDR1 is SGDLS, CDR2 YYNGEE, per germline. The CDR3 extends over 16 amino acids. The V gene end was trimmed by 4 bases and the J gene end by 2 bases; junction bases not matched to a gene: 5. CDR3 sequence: CASSPGLAGNTDTQYF. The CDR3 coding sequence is TGTGCCAGCAGCCCGGGACTAGCGGGTAACACAGATACGCAGTATTTT.

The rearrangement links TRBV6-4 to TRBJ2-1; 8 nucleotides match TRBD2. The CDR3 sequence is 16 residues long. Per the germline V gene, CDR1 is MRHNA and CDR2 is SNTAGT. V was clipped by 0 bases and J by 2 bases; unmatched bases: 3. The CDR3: CASSDSAGGPYNEQFF. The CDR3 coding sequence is TGTGCCAGCAGTGACTCCGCGGGGGGACCCTACAATGAGCAGTTCTTC.

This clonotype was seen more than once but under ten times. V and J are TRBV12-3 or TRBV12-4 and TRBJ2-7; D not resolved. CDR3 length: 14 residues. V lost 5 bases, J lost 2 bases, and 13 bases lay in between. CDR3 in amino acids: CASSLKGQTYEQYF. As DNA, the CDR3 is TGTGCCAGCAGTCTAAAAGGGCAGACCTACGAGCAGTACTTC.

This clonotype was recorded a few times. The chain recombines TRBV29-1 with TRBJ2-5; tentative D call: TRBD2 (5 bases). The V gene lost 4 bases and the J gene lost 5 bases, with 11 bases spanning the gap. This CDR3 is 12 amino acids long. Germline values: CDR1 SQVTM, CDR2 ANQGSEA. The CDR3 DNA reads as TGCAGCGTTGCTAGCTTGGGGGAGACCCAGTACTTC. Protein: CSVASLGETQYF. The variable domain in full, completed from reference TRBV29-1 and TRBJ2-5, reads SAVISQKPSRDICQRGTSLTIQCQVDSQVTMMFWYRQQPGQSLTLIATANQGSEATYESGFVIDKFPISRPNLTFSTLTVSNMSPEDSSIYLCSVASLGETQYFGPGTRLLVL.

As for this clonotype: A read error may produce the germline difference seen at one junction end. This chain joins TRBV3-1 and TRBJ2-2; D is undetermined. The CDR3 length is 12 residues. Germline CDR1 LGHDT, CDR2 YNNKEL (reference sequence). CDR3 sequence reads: CASSPKTGELFF. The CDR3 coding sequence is TGTGCCAGCAGCCCGAAGACCGGGGAGCTGTTTTTT.

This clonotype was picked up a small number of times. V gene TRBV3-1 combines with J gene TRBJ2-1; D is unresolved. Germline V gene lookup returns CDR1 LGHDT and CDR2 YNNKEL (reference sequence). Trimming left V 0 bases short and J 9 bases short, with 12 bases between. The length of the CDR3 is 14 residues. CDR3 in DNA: TGTGCCAGCAGCCAAGATGCAACGGCGGCTGAGCAGTTCTTC. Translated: CASSQDATAAEQFF.

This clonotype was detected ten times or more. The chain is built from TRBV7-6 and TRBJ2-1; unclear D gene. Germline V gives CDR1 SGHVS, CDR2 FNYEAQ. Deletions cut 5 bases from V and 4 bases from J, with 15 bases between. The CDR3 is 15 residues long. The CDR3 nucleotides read TGTGCCAGCAGCAGAGGCCGGAGTTCTTACAATGAGCAGTTCTTC. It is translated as CASSRGRSSYNEQFF. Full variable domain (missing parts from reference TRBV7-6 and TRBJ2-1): GAGVSQSPRYKVTKRGQDVALRCDPISGHVSLYWYRQALGQGPEFLTYFNYEAQQDKSGLPNDRFSAERPEGSISTLTIQRTEQRDSAMYRCASSRGRSSYNEQFFGPGTRLTVL.

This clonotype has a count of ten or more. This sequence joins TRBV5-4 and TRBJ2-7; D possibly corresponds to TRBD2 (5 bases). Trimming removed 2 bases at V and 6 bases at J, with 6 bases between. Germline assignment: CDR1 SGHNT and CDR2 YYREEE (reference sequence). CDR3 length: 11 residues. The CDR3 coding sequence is TGTGCCAGCAGCTTTGGAGGCGAGCAGTACTTC. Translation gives CASSFGGEQYF.

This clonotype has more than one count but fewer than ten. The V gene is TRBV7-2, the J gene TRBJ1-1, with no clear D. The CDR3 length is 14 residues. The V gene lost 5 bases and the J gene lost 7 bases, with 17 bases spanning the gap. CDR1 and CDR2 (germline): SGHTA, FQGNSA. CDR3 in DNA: TGTGCCAGCAGCCCTCCGGGAACGCGCGGTGAAGCTTTCTTT. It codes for CASSPPGTRGEAFF.

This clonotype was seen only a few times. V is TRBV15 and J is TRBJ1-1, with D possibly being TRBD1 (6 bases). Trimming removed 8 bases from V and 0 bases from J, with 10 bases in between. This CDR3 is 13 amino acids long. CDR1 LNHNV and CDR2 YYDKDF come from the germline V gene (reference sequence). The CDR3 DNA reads TGTGCCACCGCTGACAGGATGAACACTGAAGCTTTCTTT. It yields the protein CATADRMNTEAFF.

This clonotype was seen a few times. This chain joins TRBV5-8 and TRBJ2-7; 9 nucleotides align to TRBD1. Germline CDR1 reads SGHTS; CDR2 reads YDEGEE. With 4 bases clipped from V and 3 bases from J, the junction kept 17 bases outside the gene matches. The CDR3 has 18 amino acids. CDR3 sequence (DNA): TGTGCCAGCAGCAATCCCACAGGGGGCTTATCATGGCACTACGAGCAGTACTTC. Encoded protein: CASSNPTGGLSWHYEQYF.

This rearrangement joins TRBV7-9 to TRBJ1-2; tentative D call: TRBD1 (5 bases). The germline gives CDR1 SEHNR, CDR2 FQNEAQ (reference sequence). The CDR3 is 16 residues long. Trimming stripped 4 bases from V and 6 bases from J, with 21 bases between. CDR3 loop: CASSSSTAEGVDGYTF. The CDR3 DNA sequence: TGTGCCAGCAGCTCTTCGACAGCCGAGGGTGTCGATGGCTACACCTTC.

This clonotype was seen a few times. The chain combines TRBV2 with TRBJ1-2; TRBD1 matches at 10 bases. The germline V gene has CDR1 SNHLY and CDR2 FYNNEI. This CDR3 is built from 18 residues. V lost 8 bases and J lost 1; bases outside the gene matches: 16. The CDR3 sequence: CASPGTSGTGVFNYGYTF. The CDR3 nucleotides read TGTGCCAGCCCGGGGACCTCCGGGACAGGGGTTTTTAACTATGGCTACACCTTC. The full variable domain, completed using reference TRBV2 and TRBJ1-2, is EPEVTQTPSHQVTQMGQEVILRCVPISNHLYFYWYRQILGQKVEFLVSFYNNEISEKSEIFDDQFSVERPDGSNFTLKIRSTKLEDSAMYFCASPGTSGTGVFNYGYTFGSGTRLTVV.